These 8 T cell receptor beta chains were sequenced from one sample in a study of T cell changes during pregnancy in multiple sclerosis. Some clones are missing from TCRdb's copy, which holds only in-frame ones; the method was immunoSEQ multiplex PCR. The sample consists of about 72,000 clones, around 91% of them appearing once. The sequenced sample was peripheral blood, obtained in the third trimester of pregnancy. The receptor source for this set is a female donor in good health, enrolled as a control in a pregnancy study.

The rearrangement joins TRBV6-5 to TRBJ1-1; D gene uncertain. Trimming took 8 bases from V and 3 from J, leaving 13 bases between them. The CDR3 is 13 amino acids. CDR1 and CDR2 from the germline V gene are MNHEY and SVGAGI. The chain's CDR3 is CASSRSFDTEAFF. The CDR3, as DNA: TGTGCCAGCTCTCGTTCTTTCGACACTGAAGCTTTCTTT.

The V and J genes are TRBV9 and TRBJ2-3; the D gene is possibly TRBD1 (6 bases). Trimming shortened V by 7 bases and J by 1 base, and 13 bases separated the two germline ends. CDR1 is SGDLS, CDR2 YYNGEE, per germline. This CDR3 spans 14 amino acids. The CDR3 region is CASAQGVGTDTQYF. CDR3 sequence (DNA): TGTGCCAGCGCACAGGGTGTCGGCACAGATACGCAGTATTTT.

The chain links TRBV19 to TRBJ1-5; D is possibly TRBD1 (5 bases). V was clipped by 0 bases and J by 3 bases, with 12 bases between them. The germline V gene encodes CDR1 LNHDA and CDR2 SQIVND (reference sequence). This CDR3 has 16 residues. The CDR3 is CASSIDRVFVNQPQHF. The CDR3, as DNA: TGTGCCAGTAGTATAGACAGGGTGTTCGTCAATCAGCCCCAGCATTTT. The whole variable domain, filled in from reference TRBV19 and TRBJ1-5, reads DGGITQSPKYLFRKEGQNVTLSCEQNLNHDAMYWYRQDPGQGLRLIYYSQIVNDFQKGDIAEGYSVSREKKESFPLTVTSAQKNPTAFYLCASSIDRVFVNQPQHFGDGTRLSIL.

This chain joins TRBV7-6 and TRBJ2-7; TRBD2 matches 9 bases. This CDR3 is 16 amino acids long. The ends lost 2 bases at V and 1 base at J; junction bases unmatched: 6. Germline V CDR1 and CDR2: SGHVS, FNYEAQ. CDR3 in amino acids: CASSLLWTSVSYEQYF. CDR3 DNA: TGTGCCAGCAGCTTACTCTGGACTAGCGTTTCCTACGAGCAGTACTTC.

The V call is TRBV4-3, the J call TRBJ2-1; TRBD1 agrees at 9 bases. The CDR3 extends over 17 amino acids. Germline loops: CDR1 LGHNA, CDR2 YSLEER. The junction had 11 bases not matched to a gene; V was cut back by 1 base and J by 7 bases. The CDR3 spells CASSQGLGQGRTNEQFF. The CDR3, as DNA: TGCGCCAGCAGCCAAGGCCTGGGACAGGGAAGAACTAATGAGCAGTTCTTC.

This chain connects TRBV6-5 to TRBJ1-4; D might be TRBD1 (5 bases). There are 15 residues in the CDR3. The germline gives CDR1 MNHEY, CDR2 SVGAGI. Trimming took 5 bases from V and 5 from J, leaving 15 bases between them. CDR3 bases: TGTGCCAGCAGTCGACCCGGGGGTGGGAATGAAAAACTGTTTTTT. Translating gives CASSRPGGGNEKLFF.

The rearrangement uses TRBV11-2 and TRBJ1-4, with D maybe TRBD1 (5 bases). There are 15 residues in the CDR3. V was trimmed by 5 bases and J by 7 bases, leaving 17 bases between them. The germline V gene has CDR1 SGHAT and CDR2 FQNNGV. The CDR3 spells CASSLGGTGGEKLFF. CDR3 sequence (DNA): TGTGCCAGCAGCCTAGGCGGGACGGGCGGTGAAAAACTGTTTTTT. Full variable domain (outside the CDR3, taken from reference TRBV11-2 and TRBJ1-4): EAGVAQSPRYKIIEKRQSVAFWCNPISGHATLYWYQQILGQGPKLLIQFQNNGVVDDSQLPKDRFSAERLKGVDSTLKIQPAKLEDSAVYLCASSLGGTGGEKLFFGSGTQLSVL.

V and J are TRBV19 and TRBJ2-7, with D perhaps matching TRBD2 (7 bases). Germline loops: CDR1 LNHDA, CDR2 SQIVND (reference sequence). The CDR3 length is 14 residues. The ends were cut back, 7 bases at V and 5 bases at J, with 18 bases in the middle. CDR3 sequence: CASKSSGGADEQYF. CDR3 coding DNA: TGTGCCAGTAAGTCGAGTGGGGGGGCAGACGAGCAGTACTTC.